These 9 T cell receptor gamma chains came from one sample sequenced in a study of Vδ1+ human thymocytes. Study results and limitations: In the thymus, TRG and TRD repertoires looked highly polyclonal with Gaussian CDR3 lengths.

Their target antigens are unknown. RNA was extracted from the cells and then reverse transcribed. The CDR3 regions were amplified by multiplex PCR from V-gene primers to a constant-region primer. TCRdb re-identified clones in the multiplex PCR reads via CATT. The data contain 25,000 to 30,000 gamma-chain clones, about 18% of them singletons. Sample: Vdelta1+ gamma-delta thymocytes from the thymus. Regarding subset: FACS-sorted CD3+ TCRalphabeta- TCRVdelta1+ TCRVdelta2- thymocytes. Receptor source: a boy under three years old who had congenital heart surgery.

This chain uses TRGV3 with TRGJ1 or TRGJ2. Germline V CDR1 and CDR2: VTNTFY, YDVSTARD (reference sequence). The V and J ends lost 0 bases and 8 bases, in that order; junction bases with no gene match: 7. The CDR3 spans 13 residues. CDR3: CATWDRQLHKKLF. The CDR3 bases are TGTGCCACCTGGGACAGGCAATTACATAAGAAACTCTTT.

The J gene is TRGJ1 or TRGJ2, the V gene TRGV8. Per the germline V gene, CDR1 is VENAVY and CDR2 is YDSYNSRV. Trimming at V came to 2 bases and at J to 5 bases, leaving 6 bases not matched to a gene. The CDR3 covers 13 residues. DNA for the CDR3: TGTGCCACCTGGGATACCCAGGATTATAAGAAACTCTTT. Translated: CATWDTQDYKKLF.

This clone was counted between two and nine times. The V call is TRGV5, the J call TRGJ1 or TRGJ2. The V and J ends lost 0 bases and 15 bases, in that order; junction bases with no gene match: 14. The CDR3 runs to 13 residues. Germline CDR1 VINAFY, CDR2 YDVSNSKD. CDR3 amino acids: CATWDRPLDMRLF. CDR3 in DNA: TGTGCCACCTGGGACAGGCCCCTGGATATGAGACTCTTT.

This clone was seen a few times. The V call is TRGV2, the J call TRGJ1 or TRGJ2. CDR1 EGSNGY and CDR2 YDSYNSKV come from the germline V gene. This CDR3 spans 15 amino acids. V lost 2 bases and J lost 0; bases outside the gene matches: 7. The CDR3 loop is CATWDEDSNYYKKLF. For the CDR3, the DNA is TGTGCCACCTGGGACGAGGACTCGAATTATTATAAGAAACTCTTT.

This clone has only a few counts. V and J are TRGV9 and TRGJ1 or TRGJ2. Germline V CDR1 and CDR2: GITISATS, ISYDGTV (reference sequence). The junction had 6 bases not matched to a gene; V was cut back by 0 bases and J by 10 bases. This CDR3 is 12 amino acids long. CDR3 in amino acids: CALWEVQAKKLF. The DNA for the CDR3 is TGTGCCTTGTGGGAGGTGCAGGCAAAGAAACTCTTT.

The chain uses TRGV4 and TRGJ1 or TRGJ2. J was trimmed by 8 bases and V by 1 base; bases with no gene match: 5. This CDR3 is 12 amino acids long. The germline CDR1 and CDR2 sequences are EGSTGY and YDSYTSSV. The CDR3 DNA is TGTGCCACCTGGGATGGATTTCATAAGAAACTCTTT. Encoded protein: CATWDGFHKKLF.

This clone was found a few times. The same CDR3 is also encoded by other DNA sequences in this sample. This chain connects TRGV5 to TRGJ1 or TRGJ2. The CDR3 is 12 amino acids. Unmatched junction bases numbered 4, after V lost 5 bases and J lost 3 bases. Germline CDR1 is VINAFY and CDR2 is YDVSNSKD. CDR3 nucleotides: TGTGCCACCTGGGGCTCTTATTATAAGAAACTCTTT. This encodes CATWGSYYKKLF.

This chain connects TRGV4 to TRGJ1 or TRGJ2. The CDR3 extends over 11 amino acids. V dropped 2 bases and J dropped 11; count of bases not matched to a gene: 6. Per germline, CDR1 EGSTGY and CDR2 YDSYTSSV. CDR3 sequence (DNA): TGTGCCACCTGGGATGCATTCGAGAAACTCTTT. It translates to CATWDAFEKLF.

The chain links TRGV5P to TRGJ1 or TRGJ2. TRGV5P is a pseudogene. The CDR3 covers 14 residues. The DNA for the CDR3 is TGTGCCACCTGGGTAACCCAGAATTATTATAAGAAACTCTTT. Protein product: CATWVTQNYYKKLF.